These 29 T cell receptor beta chains were sequenced from one sample in a study of control samples from healthy donors and cancer patients. The repertoire was sequenced with immunoSEQ multiplex PCR; TCRdb's copy has only in-frame clones and lacks some. The sample has roughly 120,000 clones, approximately 95% seen once. Sequencing was carried out using blood. All receptors derive from a man aged 25 to 45 in good health.

This sequence joins TRBV4-1 and TRBJ2-5; a possible D gene is TRBD2 (6 bases). Trimming took off 4 bases at V and 1 base at J, with 16 bases between the two ends. The germline V gene has CDR1 MGHRA and CDR2 YSYEKL. The CDR3 totals 16 residues. For the CDR3, the DNA is TGCGCCAGCAGCCTCACTAGCCCACAGAGCCAAGAGACCCAGTACTTC. Translating gives CASSLTSPQSQETQYF.

The chain has TRBV7-9 and TRBJ1-2; perhaps TRBD1 as D (5 bases). This CDR3 is 13 amino acids long. Trimming took 0 bases from V and 7 from J, leaving 9 bases between them. Germline CDR1 reads SEHNR; CDR2 reads FQNEAQ (reference sequence). CDR3 sequence (DNA): TGTGCCAGCAGCTTAGCGGCAGGGAGTGGCTACACCTTC. Residues: CASSLAAGSGYTF.

This clone was seen once. This chain uses TRBV10-3 with TRBJ1-5, with D uncertain. The germline V and J ends were trimmed by 4 bases and 1 base, with 11 bases remaining between them. The V gene's germline CDR1 is ENHRY and CDR2 SYGVKD. The CDR3 sequence is 15 residues long. This CDR3 reads CAISGAGGSNQPQHF. As DNA, the CDR3 is TGTGCCATCAGTGGGGCAGGAGGAAGCAATCAGCCCCAGCATTTT.

The chain is built from TRBV7-2 and TRBJ1-4; the D is unclear. Trimming removed 1 base from V and 3 bases from J, with 12 bases in between. The CDR3 is 16 residues long. Germline CDR1 reads SGHTA; CDR2 reads FQGNSA. The DNA for the CDR3 is TGTGCCAGCAGCTTAGGATCCGGAATTGCTAATGAAAAACTGTTTTTT. This translates into CASSLGSGIANEKLFF.

Only one count was recorded for this clone. This chain joins TRBV3-1 (or the pseudogene TRBV3-2) and TRBJ2-5; TRBD1 is a possible D gene (6 bases). Germline values: CDR1 LGHDT, CDR2 YNNKEL (reference sequence). V was pared by 4 bases and J by 6 bases, with 12 bases between. This CDR3 region has 13 residues. The CDR3 protein is CASSPTGWQTQYF. CDR3 in DNA: TGTGCCAGCAGCCCCACAGGGTGGCAGACCCAGTACTTC.

The CDR3 DNA reads TGCGCCAGCAGCTTGGAAGGGGGCAGGGAGACCCAGTACTTC. Amino acids: CASSLEGGRETQYF. This sequence joins TRBV5-1 and TRBJ2-5; 7 bases agree with TRBD1. The germline CDR1 and CDR2 sequences are SGHRS and YFSETQ. The J segment lost 5 bases and the V segment lost 0 bases, leaving 4 bases of the junction unmatched. The CDR3 is 14 amino acids.

The rearrangement joins TRBV30 to TRBJ1-5; TRBD1 might be the D (5 bases). Germline-derived CDR1 and CDR2 are GTSNPN and SVGIG (reference sequence). V shed 0 bases and J shed 1 base, with 19 bases lying between them. This CDR3 has 18 residues. The CDR3 here is CAWSVWAYGAGSNQPQHF. CDR3 nucleotide sequence: TGTGCCTGGAGTGTATGGGCATACGGGGCAGGGAGCAATCAGCCCCAGCATTTT.

This rearrangement joins TRBV7-9 to TRBJ1-6, with a tentative D call TRBD1 (5 bases). Germline V gene data show CDR1 as SEHNR and CDR2 as FQNEAQ (reference sequence). CDR3 size: 14 residues. V was clipped by 8 bases and J by 7 bases, with 15 bases between them. The CDR3 nucleotides read TGTGCCAGCCTCGGGCCAGGGTCCAATTCACCCCTCCACTTT. Amino acid sequence: CASLGPGSNSPLHF.

This clone was picked up one time. This chain links TRBV28 with TRBJ1-1, with TRBD1 matching over 8 bases. Trimming removed 4 bases from V and 11 bases from J; junction bases left unmatched: 6. This CDR3 comprises 12 residues. The germline V gene has CDR1 MDHEN and CDR2 SYDVKM. The CDR3 loop reads CASSSQGARAFF. The CDR3 bases are TGTGCCAGCAGTTCCCAGGGGGCGCGGGCTTTCTTT.

The chain carries TRBV5-4 and TRBJ2-7, with D perhaps TRBD1 (5 bases). The CDR3 consists of 12 residues. V shed 2 bases and J shed 3 bases, with 6 bases lying between them. Germline V CDR1 and CDR2: SGHNT, YYREEE (reference sequence). CDR3 nucleotide sequence: TGTGCCAGCAGCTTTCAGGGCTACGAGCAGTACTTC. It encodes CASSFQGYEQYF.

The gene calls are TRBV19 and TRBJ2-3; 7 nucleotides match TRBD1. Trimming removed 1 base from V and 6 bases from J; junction bases left unmatched: 7. The CDR3 sequence is 15 residues long. Per germline, CDR1 LNHDA and CDR2 SQIVND (reference sequence). As DNA, the CDR3 is TGTGCCAGTAGTATAGGGTTCGACAGGGCCGATACGCAGTATTTT. Translated: CASSIGFDRADTQYF.

The CDR3 bases are TGTGCCAGTGCGTGGGGCTCGAGCACTGAAGCTTTCTTT. Amino acids: CASAWGSSTEAFF. The V call is TRBV19, the J call TRBJ1-1, with TRBD1 as a possible D gene (5 bases). Trimming shortened V by 8 bases and J by 4 bases, and 14 bases separated the two germline ends. From germline, CDR1 is LNHDA and CDR2 SQIVND (reference sequence). The CDR3 runs 13 residues.

This chain joins TRBV5-5 and TRBJ2-3, with 14 bases matching TRBD2. Germline V gene data show CDR1 as SGHKS and CDR2 as YYEKEE (reference sequence). V shed 5 bases, J shed 1 base, and the junction held 6 bases outside the gene matches. CDR3 size: 17 residues. The chain's CDR3 is CASRPGGLAGGTDTQYF. The CDR3 DNA reads TGTGCCAGCAGACCCGGGGGACTAGCGGGGGGCACAGATACGCAGTATTTT.

The chain uses TRBV19 and TRBJ1-5, with D unclear. The CDR3 length is 15 residues. CDR1 and CDR2 (germline): LNHDA, SQIVND (reference sequence). The germline V and J ends were trimmed by 3 bases and 0 bases, with 9 bases remaining between them. Here the CDR3 DNA reads TGTGCCAGTAGTATTGGCAGCTATAGCAATCAGCCCCAGCATTTT. Protein product: CASSIGSYSNQPQHF.

V gene TRBV4-3 combines with J gene TRBJ2-1, with 7 bases that match TRBD2. CDR3 length: 15 amino acids. V shed 1 base, J shed 5 bases, and the junction held 5 bases outside the gene matches. Germline CDR1 is LGHNA and CDR2 is YSLEER. The CDR3 region is CASSQVGGYNNEQFF. The CDR3 DNA reads as TGCGCCAGCAGCCAAGTCGGGGGGTATAACAATGAGCAGTTCTTC.

This chain connects TRBV14 to TRBJ1-6; D possibly corresponds to TRBD1 (6 bases). The ends were cut back, 6 bases at V and 4 bases at J, with 10 bases in the middle. CDR1 SGHDN and CDR2 FVKESK come from the germline V gene. The CDR3 consists of 14 residues. The CDR3 is CASRDSWYNSPLHF. The CDR3 bases are TGTGCCAGCAGGGACAGCTGGTATAATTCACCCCTCCACTTT.

This sequence joins TRBV6-6 and TRBJ1-5; D might be TRBD1 (5 bases). The germline V gene encodes CDR1 MNHNY and CDR2 SVGAGI (reference sequence). V was trimmed by 11 bases and J by 3 bases, leaving 17 bases between them. The length of the CDR3 is 14 residues. This CDR3 is CACSRQGDNQPQHF. DNA of the CDR3: TGTGCCTGCTCACGGCAGGGTGACAATCAGCCCCAGCATTTT.

The chain is built from TRBV6-5 and TRBJ2-3, with 13 nucleotides matching TRBD2. V shed 5 bases and J 5 bases; nucleotides not matched to a gene: 1. CDR1 is MNHEY and CDR2 is SVGAGI in the germline V gene. The CDR3 loop spans 14 amino acids. The CDR3 protein is CASSRTSGGDTQYF. The CDR3, as DNA: TGTGCCAGCAGTCGGACTAGCGGGGGAGATACGCAGTATTTT.

This CDR3 is CASSYSWRQSSPLHF. In DNA form, the CDR3 reads TGTGCCAGCAGTTACTCGTGGCGACAGAGCTCACCCCTCCACTTT. The rearrangement joins TRBV6-5 to TRBJ1-6; the D gene is possibly TRBD1 (5 bases). Germline assignment: CDR1 MNHEY and CDR2 SVGAGI. V lost 0 bases and J 10 bases, leaving 13 bases between the germline ends. This CDR3 comprises 15 residues.

The chain joins TRBV5-4 to TRBJ1-2, with a tentative D call TRBD1 (6 bases). Trimming left V 4 bases short and J 2 bases short, with 9 bases between. The CDR3 runs 13 residues. Germline values: CDR1 SGHNT, CDR2 YYREEE (reference sequence). The CDR3 here is CASSPDRNYGYTF. The CDR3 coding sequence is TGTGCCAGCAGCCCCGACAGGAACTATGGCTACACCTTC.

J is TRBJ1-1 and V is TRBV4-1; unclear D gene. The CDR3 runs 14 residues. V was cut by 1 base and J by 0 bases, with 6 bases left in between. Germline V gene lookup returns CDR1 MGHRA and CDR2 YSYEKL. The CDR3 DNA sequence: TGCGCCAGCAGCCAAGGGTTATTGAACACTGAAGCTTTCTTT. Protein: CASSQGLLNTEAFF.

The chain couples TRBV9 to TRBJ2-1; possibly TRBD1 for D (6 bases). V dropped 0 bases and J dropped 2 bases, with 9 bases sitting between them. This CDR3 is 15 amino acids long. Germline V gene sequence: CDR1 SGDLS, CDR2 YYNGEE. CDR3 sequence: CASSVVTGPYNEQFF. In DNA, the CDR3 is TGTGCCAGCAGCGTAGTAACAGGGCCCTACAATGAGCAGTTCTTC.

The chain links TRBV6-2 or TRBV6-3 to TRBJ1-2; 7 positions match TRBD1. Germline loops: CDR1 MNHEY, CDR2 SVGEGT. This CDR3 is built from 15 residues. V lost 2 bases and J lost 0; bases outside the gene matches: 3. Written as DNA, the CDR3 is TGTGCCAGCAGTTACGACGGACAGGCTAACTATGGCTACACCTTC. Translating it yields CASSYDGQANYGYTF.

The V call is TRBV19, the J call TRBJ2-3; 13 bases are a match to TRBD2. The CDR3 extends over 14 amino acids. V trimming: 5 bases; J trimming: 6 bases; junction bases outside the gene matches: 2. CDR1 is LNHDA, CDR2 SQIVND, per germline (reference sequence). Here the CDR3 DNA reads TGTGCCAGTAGTCCACTAGCGGGGGGGGATACGCAGTATTTT. Translating gives CASSPLAGGDTQYF.

The chain recombines TRBV6-5 with TRBJ1-3, with D perhaps matching TRBD1 (6 bases). The V gene's germline CDR1 is MNHEY and CDR2 SVGAGI. The CDR3 runs 13 residues. V shed 6 bases and J shed 6 bases, with 12 bases lying between them. The CDR3 region has the DNA TGTGCCAGCAGGCTACAGGGTGCAAACACCATATATTTT. Translated: CASRLQGANTIYF.

CDR3 loop: CASSQPGTSGGLDQETQYF. CDR3 DNA sequence: TGTGCCAGCAGCCAACCCGGGACTAGCGGGGGGTTAGATCAAGAGACCCAGTACTTC. The V call is TRBV3-1 (or the pseudogene TRBV3-2), the J call TRBJ2-5, with 15 bases identical to TRBD2. The V gene's germline CDR1 is LGHDT and CDR2 YNNKEL (reference sequence). V trimming: 2 bases; J trimming: 2 bases; junction bases outside the gene matches: 9. The CDR3 has 19 residues.

The rearrangement joins TRBV14 to TRBJ1-2; 7 nucleotides line up with TRBD1. The length of the CDR3 is 16 residues. Germline V gives CDR1 SGHDN, CDR2 FVKESK. J was trimmed by 7 bases and V by 1 base; bases with no gene match: 12. The CDR3 loop reads CASSQVRPGGGVGYTF. In DNA form, the CDR3 reads TGTGCCAGCAGCCAAGTTCGTCCAGGGGGGGGAGTTGGCTACACCTTC.

The genes are TRBV7-9 and TRBJ1-1, with a weak D call TRBD1 (6 bases). Germline V gene sequence: CDR1 SEHNR, CDR2 FQNEAQ (reference sequence). V dropped 5 bases and J dropped 5 bases, with 12 bases sitting between them. The CDR3 contains 13 residues. CDR3 in amino acids: CASSLQQGTEAFF. The CDR3 nucleotides are TGTGCCAGCAGCCTCCAACAGGGTACTGAAGCTTTCTTT.

V and J are TRBV7-9 and TRBJ2-1; TRBD2 matches at 7 bases. The CDR3 sequence is 15 residues long. V lost 4 bases and J lost 7; bases outside the gene matches: 10. Germline-derived CDR1 and CDR2 are SEHNR and FQNEAQ (reference sequence). The CDR3 DNA sequence: TGTGCCAGCAGCTCTCTCGGGGGGACTTTGAATGAGCAGTTCTTC. Translation gives CASSSLGGTLNEQFF.